A single T cell receptor beta chain is shown here with its context. The data originate from a study of blood T cell repertoires in COVID-19. Study information: Sites in the United States, Italy and Spain provided acute and convalescent COVID-19 samples. T cells, B-cell-depleted T cells, or PBMCs supplied cDNA or gDNA.

Germline V lookup: CDR1 SGHRS, CDR2 YFSETQ. The CDR3 contains 15 residues. Trimming shortened V by 3 bases and J by 0 bases, and 11 bases separated the two germline ends. Original handling: Using reference gene primer amplification, nucleated cell counts were estimated. Profiling relied on immunoSEQ multiplex PCR, and the TCRdb table lists in-frame clones only, not all of them. V and J calls and clone size follow that table, whereas D and trimming were derived from the DNA. The table records tens of thousands of clones, 85% to 90% of them present only once. This clonotype originated in a woman older than 75 with active or convalescent COVID-19. V and J are TRBV5-1 and TRBJ2-3; the D gene is possibly TRBD1 (5 bases). The sequenced sample was peripheral blood. The CDR3 protein is CASSSTPGSTDTQYF. For the CDR3, the DNA is TGCGCCAGCAGCTCTACTCCAGGGAGCACAGATACGCAGTATTTT.